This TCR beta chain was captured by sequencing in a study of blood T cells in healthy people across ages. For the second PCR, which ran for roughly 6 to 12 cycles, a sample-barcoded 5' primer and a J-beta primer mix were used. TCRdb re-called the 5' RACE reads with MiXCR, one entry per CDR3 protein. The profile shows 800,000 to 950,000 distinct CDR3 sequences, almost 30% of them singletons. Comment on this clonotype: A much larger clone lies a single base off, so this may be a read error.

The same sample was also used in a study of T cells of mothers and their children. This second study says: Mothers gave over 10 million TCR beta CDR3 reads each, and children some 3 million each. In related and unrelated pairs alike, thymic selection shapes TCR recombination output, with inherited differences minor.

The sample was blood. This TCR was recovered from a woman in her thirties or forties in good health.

Here the CDR3 DNA reads TGTGCCAGCAGCATTCCTAGCGGGGGCACAGATACGCAGTATTTT. Its protein product is CASSIPSGGTDTQYF. This sequence joins TRBV9 and TRBJ2-3, with 9 nucleotides matching TRBD2. V lost 4 bases to trimming and J lost 1 base; unmatched junction nucleotides: 4. Germline V gene sequence: CDR1 SGDLS, CDR2 YYNGEE. This CDR3 comprises 15 residues.